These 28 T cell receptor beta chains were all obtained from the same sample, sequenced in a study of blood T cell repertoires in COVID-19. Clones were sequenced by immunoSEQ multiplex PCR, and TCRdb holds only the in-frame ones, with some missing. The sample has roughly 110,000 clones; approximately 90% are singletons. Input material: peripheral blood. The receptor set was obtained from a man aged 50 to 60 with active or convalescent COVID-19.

In DNA form, the CDR3 reads TGTGCCAGCAGTCTTACCAGGGGGCCCAACTATGGCTACACCTTC. This encodes CASSLTRGPNYGYTF. The chain couples TRBV6-5 to TRBJ1-2, with 8 bases matching TRBD1. After removal of 5 bases from V and 2 bases from J, the junction contained 7 bases not matched to a gene. The CDR3 consists of 15 residues. The germline V gene has CDR1 MNHEY and CDR2 SVGAGI.

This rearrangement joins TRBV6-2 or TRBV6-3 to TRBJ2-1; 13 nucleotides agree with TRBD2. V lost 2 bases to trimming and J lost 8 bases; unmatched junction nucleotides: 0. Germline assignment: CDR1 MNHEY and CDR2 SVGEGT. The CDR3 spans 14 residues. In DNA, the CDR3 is TGTGCCAGCAGTTACGGGACTAGCGGGGATGAGCAGTTCTTC. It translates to CASSYGTSGDEQFF.

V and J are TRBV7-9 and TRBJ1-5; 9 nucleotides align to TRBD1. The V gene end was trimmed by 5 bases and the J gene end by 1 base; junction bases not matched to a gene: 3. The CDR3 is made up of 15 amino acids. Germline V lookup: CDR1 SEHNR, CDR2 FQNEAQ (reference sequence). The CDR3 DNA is TGTGCCAGCAGCCGACAGGGGGTGAGCAATCAGCCCCAGCATTTT. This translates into CASSRQGVSNQPQHF.

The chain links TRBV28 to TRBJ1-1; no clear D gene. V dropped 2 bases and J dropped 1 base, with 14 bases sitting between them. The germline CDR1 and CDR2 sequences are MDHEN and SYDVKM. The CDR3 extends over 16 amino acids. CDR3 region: CASSLARASPNTEAFF. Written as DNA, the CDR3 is TGTGCCAGCAGTTTAGCGAGGGCCTCCCCGAACACTGAAGCTTTCTTT.

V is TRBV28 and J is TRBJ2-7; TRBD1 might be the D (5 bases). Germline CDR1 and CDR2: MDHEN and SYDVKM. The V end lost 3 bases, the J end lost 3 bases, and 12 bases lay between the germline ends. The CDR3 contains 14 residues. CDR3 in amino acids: CASSFSGYGYEQYF. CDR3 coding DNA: TGTGCCAGCAGTTTTTCAGGGTATGGCTACGAGCAGTACTTC.

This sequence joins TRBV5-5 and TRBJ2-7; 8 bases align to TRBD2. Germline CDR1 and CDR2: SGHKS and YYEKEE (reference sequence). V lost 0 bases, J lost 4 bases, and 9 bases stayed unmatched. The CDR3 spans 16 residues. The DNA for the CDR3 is TGTGCCAGCAGCTTGGCTGTCGGGAGGGGACCATACGAGCAGTACTTC. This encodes CASSLAVGRGPYEQYF.

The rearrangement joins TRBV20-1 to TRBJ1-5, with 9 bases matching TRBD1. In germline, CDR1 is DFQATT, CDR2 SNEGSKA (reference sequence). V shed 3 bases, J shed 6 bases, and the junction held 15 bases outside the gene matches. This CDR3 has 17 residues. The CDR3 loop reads CSASIWPGTGQGQPQHF. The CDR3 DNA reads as TGCAGTGCTAGTATTTGGCCCGGGACAGGGCAAGGTCAGCCCCAGCATTTT.

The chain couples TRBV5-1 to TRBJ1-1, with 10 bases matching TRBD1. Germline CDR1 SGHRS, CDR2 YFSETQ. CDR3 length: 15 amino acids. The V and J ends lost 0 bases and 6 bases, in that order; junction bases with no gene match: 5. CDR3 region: CASSLEGQGLSEAFF. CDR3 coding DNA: TGCGCCAGCAGCTTGGAGGGACAGGGGTTGTCTGAAGCTTTCTTT.

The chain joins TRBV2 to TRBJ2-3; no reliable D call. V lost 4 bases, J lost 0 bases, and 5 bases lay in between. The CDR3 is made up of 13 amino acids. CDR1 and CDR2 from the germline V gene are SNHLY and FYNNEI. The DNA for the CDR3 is TGTGCCAGCAGTGCCGGGAGCACAGATACGCAGTATTTT. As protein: CASSAGSTDTQYF.

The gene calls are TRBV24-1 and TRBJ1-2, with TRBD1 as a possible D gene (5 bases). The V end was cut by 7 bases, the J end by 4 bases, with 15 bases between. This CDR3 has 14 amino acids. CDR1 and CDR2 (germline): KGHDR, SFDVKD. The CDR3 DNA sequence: TGTGCCACCAGCCCGGTGGGGCGCAGCTATGGCTACACCTTC. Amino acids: CATSPVGRSYGYTF.

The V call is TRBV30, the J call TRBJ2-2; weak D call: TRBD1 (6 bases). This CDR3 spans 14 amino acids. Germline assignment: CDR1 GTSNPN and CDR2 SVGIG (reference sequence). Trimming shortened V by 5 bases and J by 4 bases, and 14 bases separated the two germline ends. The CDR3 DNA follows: TGTGCCTGGTTGGCAGGGGTCAGCACCGGGGAGCTGTTTTTT. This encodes CAWLAGVSTGELFF.

CDR3 in amino acids: CSASAGGWRETQYF. DNA of the CDR3: TGCAGTGCTAGTGCAGGGGGCTGGAGGGAGACCCAGTACTTC. This chain joins TRBV20-1 and TRBJ2-5; TRBD1 agrees at 8 bases. The length of the CDR3 is 14 residues. Unmatched junction bases numbered 8, after V lost 3 bases and J lost 5 bases. Germline V gene lookup returns CDR1 DFQATT and CDR2 SNEGSKA (reference sequence).

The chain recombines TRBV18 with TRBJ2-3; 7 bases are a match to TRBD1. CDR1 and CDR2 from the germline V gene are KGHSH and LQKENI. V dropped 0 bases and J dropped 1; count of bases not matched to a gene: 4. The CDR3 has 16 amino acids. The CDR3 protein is CASSPPWTGGTDTQYF. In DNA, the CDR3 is TGTGCCAGCTCACCACCGTGGACAGGAGGCACAGATACGCAGTATTTT.

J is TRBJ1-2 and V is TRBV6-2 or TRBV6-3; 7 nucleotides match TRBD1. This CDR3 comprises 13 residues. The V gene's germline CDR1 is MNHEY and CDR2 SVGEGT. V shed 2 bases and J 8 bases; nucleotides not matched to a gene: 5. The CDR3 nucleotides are TGTGCCAGCAGTTACACGACAGGGACCGGCTACACCTTC. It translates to CASSYTTGTGYTF.

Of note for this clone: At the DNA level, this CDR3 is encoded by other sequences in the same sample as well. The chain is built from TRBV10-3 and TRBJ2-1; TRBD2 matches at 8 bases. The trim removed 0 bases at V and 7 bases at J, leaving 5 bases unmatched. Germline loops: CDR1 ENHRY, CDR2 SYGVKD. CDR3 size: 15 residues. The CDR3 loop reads CAISESQRELNEQFF. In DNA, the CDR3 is TGTGCCATCAGTGAGTCGCAGCGGGAGTTGAATGAGCAGTTCTTC.

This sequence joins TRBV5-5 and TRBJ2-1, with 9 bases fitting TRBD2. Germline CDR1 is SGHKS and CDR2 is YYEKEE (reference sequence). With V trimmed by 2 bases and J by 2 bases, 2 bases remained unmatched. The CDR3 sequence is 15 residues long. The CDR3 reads CASSLLAGTYNEQFF. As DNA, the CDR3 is TGTGCCAGCAGCTTACTAGCGGGCACCTACAATGAGCAGTTCTTC.

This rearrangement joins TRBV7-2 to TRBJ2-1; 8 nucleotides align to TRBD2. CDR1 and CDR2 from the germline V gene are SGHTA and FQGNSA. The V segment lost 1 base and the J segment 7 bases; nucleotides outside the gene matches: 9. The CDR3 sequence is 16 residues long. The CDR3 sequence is CASSLGASGYQNEQFF. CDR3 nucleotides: TGTGCCAGCAGCTTAGGAGCTAGCGGGTACCAAAATGAGCAGTTCTTC.

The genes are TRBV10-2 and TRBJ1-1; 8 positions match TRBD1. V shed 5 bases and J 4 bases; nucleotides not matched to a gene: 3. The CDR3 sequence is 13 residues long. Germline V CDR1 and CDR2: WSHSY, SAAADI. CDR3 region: CASSTDRVTEAFF. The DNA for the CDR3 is TGCGCCAGCAGTACGGACAGGGTCACTGAAGCTTTCTTT.

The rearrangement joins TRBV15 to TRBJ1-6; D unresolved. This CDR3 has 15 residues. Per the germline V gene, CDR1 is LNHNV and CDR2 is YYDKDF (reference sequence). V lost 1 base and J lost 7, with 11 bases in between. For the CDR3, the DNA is TGTGCCACCAGCAGAGGGCCGGGTGAGAATTCACCCCTCCACTTT. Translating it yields CATSRGPGENSPLHF.

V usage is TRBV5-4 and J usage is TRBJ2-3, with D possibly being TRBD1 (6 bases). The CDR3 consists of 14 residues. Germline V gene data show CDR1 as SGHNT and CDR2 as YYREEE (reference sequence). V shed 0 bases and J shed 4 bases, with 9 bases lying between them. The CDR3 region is CASSLDRAADTQYF. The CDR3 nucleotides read TGTGCCAGCAGCTTGGACAGGGCGGCAGATACGCAGTATTTT.

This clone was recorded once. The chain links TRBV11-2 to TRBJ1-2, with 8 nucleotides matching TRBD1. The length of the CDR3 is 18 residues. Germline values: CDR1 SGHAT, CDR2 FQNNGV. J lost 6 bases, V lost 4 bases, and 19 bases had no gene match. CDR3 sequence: CASSSTRSSGGRRNGYTF. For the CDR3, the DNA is TGTGCCAGCAGCTCCACTCGATCCTCAGGGGGCCGGAGGAATGGCTACACCTTC.

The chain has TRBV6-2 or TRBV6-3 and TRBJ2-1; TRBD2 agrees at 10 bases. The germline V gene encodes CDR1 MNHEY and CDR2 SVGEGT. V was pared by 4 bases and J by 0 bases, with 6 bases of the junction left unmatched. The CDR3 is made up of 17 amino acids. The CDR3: CASSLTSGSSSYNEQFF. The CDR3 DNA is TGTGCCAGCAGTTTGACTAGCGGGTCGAGCTCCTACAATGAGCAGTTCTTC.

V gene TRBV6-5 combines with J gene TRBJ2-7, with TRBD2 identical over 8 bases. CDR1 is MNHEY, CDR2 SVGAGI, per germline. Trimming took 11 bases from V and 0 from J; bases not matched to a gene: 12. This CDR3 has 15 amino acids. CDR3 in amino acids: CAVRDGRGNSYEQYF. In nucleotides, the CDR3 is TGTGCCGTAAGAGACGGGAGGGGAAACTCCTACGAGCAGTACTTC.

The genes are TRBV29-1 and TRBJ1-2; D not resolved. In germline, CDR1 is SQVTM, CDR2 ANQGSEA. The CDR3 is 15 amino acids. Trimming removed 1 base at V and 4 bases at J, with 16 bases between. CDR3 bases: TGCAGCGTTGAAGGGGAGTCGGCAGGCCCCTATGGCTACACCTTC. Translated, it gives CSVEGESAGPYGYTF.

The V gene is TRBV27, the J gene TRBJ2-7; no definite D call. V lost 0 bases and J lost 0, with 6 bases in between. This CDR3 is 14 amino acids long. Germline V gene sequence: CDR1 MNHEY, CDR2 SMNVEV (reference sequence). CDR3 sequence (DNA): TGTGCCAGCAGTTTATCGGGCAGCTCCTACGAGCAGTACTTC. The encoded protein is CASSLSGSSYEQYF.

The CDR3 here is CASSPGLAANTGELFF. Written as DNA, the CDR3 is TGTGCCAGCAGTCCCGGACTAGCGGCGAACACCGGGGAGCTGTTTTTT. This chain joins TRBV11-2 and TRBJ2-2, with 10 positions matching TRBD2. With 6 bases clipped from V and 0 bases from J, the junction kept 4 bases outside the gene matches. CDR3 length equals 16 residues. Looked up from germline, CDR1 is SGHAT and CDR2 is FQNNGV.

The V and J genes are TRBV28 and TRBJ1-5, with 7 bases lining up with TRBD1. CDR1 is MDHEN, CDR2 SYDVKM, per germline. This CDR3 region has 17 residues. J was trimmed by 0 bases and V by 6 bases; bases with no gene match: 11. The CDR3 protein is CASRSTLRGDSNQPQHF. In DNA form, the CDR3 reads TGTGCCAGCAGATCGACCCTCAGGGGGGATAGCAATCAGCCCCAGCATTTT. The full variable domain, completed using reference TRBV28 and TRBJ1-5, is DVKVTQSSRYLVKRTGEKVFLECVQDMDHENMFWYRQDPGLGLRLIYFSYDVKMKEKGDIPEGYSVSREKKERFSLILESASTNQTSMYLCASRSTLRGDSNQPQHFGDGTRLSIL.

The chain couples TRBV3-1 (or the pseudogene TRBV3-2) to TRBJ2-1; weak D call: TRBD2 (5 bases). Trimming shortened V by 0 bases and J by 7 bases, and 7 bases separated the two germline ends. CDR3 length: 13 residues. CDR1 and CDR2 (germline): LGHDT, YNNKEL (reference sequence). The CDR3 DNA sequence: TGTGCCAGCAGCCAAGATCGGGAAAATGAGCAGTTCTTC. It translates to CASSQDRENEQFF.